This TCR beta chain was found in a study of identical twins. Study-wide findings and caveats: Alpha sequences out of frame and shared by twins had excess low generation probability.

Unique molecular identifiers were in the cDNA, with template-switch universal primer binding. TCRdb reprocessed the 5' RACE reads with MiXCR, giving one entry per CDR3 protein. Of around 570,000 distinct CDR3 sequences in the sample, 9.6% were seen once. The ends lost 5 bases at V and 5 bases at J; junction bases unmatched: 6. Germline values: CDR1 MNHEY, CDR2 SMNVEV (reference sequence). The CDR3 has 14 amino acids. The table lists this clonotype with a few counts. Its antigen is as yet unknown. The same sample was also used in a study of yellow fever vaccine responses in identical twins.

Sequencing input: PBMCs. This sequence originates from a woman aged 18-29 years in good health. This chain links TRBV27 with TRBJ2-7, with 10 nucleotides matching TRBD2. The CDR3, as DNA: TGTGCCAGCAGTACTACACTAGCGGGGAACGAGCAGTACTTC. Protein sequence: CASSTTLAGNEQYF.